A selection of T cell receptor beta chains follows, all from one sample in a study of early T cells in non-severe SARS-CoV-2 infection. TCRdb used MiXCR to reprocess the 5' RACE reads, holding one entry per CDR3 protein. The repertoire holds almost 30,000 distinct CDR3 sequences, with approximately 5.4% as singletons. What was sequenced was whole blood. The receptors were sampled from an adult who was a healthcare worker with PCR-confirmed SARS-CoV-2 infection or an uninfected control (not recorded which). Each CDR3 is given without its conserved first and last residue.

TRBJ1-2,TRBV7-9,ASSLEQTNYGYT
TRBJ2-2,TRBV7-8,ASSFVGRTLNTGELF
TRBJ2-7,TRBV3-1,ASSRDRAPYEQY
TRBJ2-3,TRBV12-3/TRBV12-4,ASSLNLPTDTQY
TRBJ2-7,TRBV12-3/TRBV12-4,AIALKSGQGTYNEQY
TRBJ2-5,TRBV18,ASSLSGGQGKKTQY
TRBJ2-3,TRBV7-9,ASSLRQAALTDTQY
TRBJ1-6,TRBV20-1,SLRWDSSSYNSPLH
TRBJ2-5,TRBV28,ASSLTRGGLDLETQY
TRBJ1-1,TRBV27,ASSLREGTEAF
TRBJ1-2,TRBV5-5,ASSLGIGLSFGYT
TRBJ1-1,TRBV6-5,ASRKGGGNTEAF
TRBJ2-1,TRBV29-1,SVGGRYNEQF
TRBJ2-7,TRBV29-1,SVTDRGEYEQY
TRBJ1-5,TRBV27,ASSPTYLQPQH
TRBJ1-2,TRBV5-1,ASSLDGSYGYT
TRBJ1-5,TRBV27,ASSLFWTGGTSNQPQH
TRBJ2-7,TRBV11-2,ASSNPGQGKYEQY
TRBJ2-7,TRBV7-6,ASSLGISSYEQY
TRBJ2-7,TRBV11-3,ASSPLDYEQY
TRBJ2-2,TRBV19,ASSPKGQGANTGELF
TRBJ2-7,TRBV7-2,ASSLMSGAAYEQY
TRBJ2-1,TRBV9,ASSATSGVLDEQF
TRBJ2-7,TRBV25-1,ASSDSSGGKGYEQY
TRBJ1-3,TRBV7-6,ASSLGHRFSGNTIY
TRBJ2-5,TRBV6-2/TRBV6-3,ASNDSPQETQY
TRBJ1-1,TRBV20-1,SALVGQNTEAF
TRBJ2-3,TRBV24-1,ATSDAGPQGRDTQY
TRBJ1-6,TRBV5-4,ASSLGQGYPRSPLH
TRBJ2-4,TRBV5-1,ASSDEALPGHIQY
TRBJ1-2,TRBV28,ASSSRAYGYT
TRBJ2-3,TRBV15,ATSRDRGRSTDTQY
TRBJ1-1,TRBV5-1,ASSIDRVWNTEAF
TRBJ2-5,TRBV5-1,ASSLGKQETQY
TRBJ1-5,TRBV29-1,SDPRQGDQPQH
TRBJ2-3,TRBV20-1,SATTWGTDTQY
TRBJ1-1,TRBV6-1,ASRTGMGEAF
TRBJ1-5,TRBV28,ASKGGILSNQPQH
TRBJ2-3,TRBV7-9,ASSFPNTDTQY
TRBJ2-1,TRBV20-1,SASQGLRSYNEQF
TRBJ1-1,TRBV29-1,SVVSGGITEAF
TRBJ2-7,TRBV9,ASSPPSGAEQY
TRBJ1-6,TRBV6-2/TRBV6-3,ASSSVDSSPLH
TRBJ2-2,TRBV6-1,ASSEIQGARTGELF
TRBJ2-1,TRBV20-1,SARGSGSSGTPYNEQF
TRBJ2-7,TRBV7-8,ASRITSGTGYEQY
TRBJ2-2,TRBV11-3,ASSEGTNTGELF
TRBJ2-5,TRBV6-5,ASSADRAQETQY
TRBJ2-1,TRBV20-1,SARVGQSSYNEQF
TRBJ1-2,TRBV4-2,ASSSRSAGDYGYT
TRBJ1-6,TRBV20-1,SARDPTQGGNSPLH
TRBJ1-6,TRBV6-5,ASSRRSGARSYNSPLH
TRBJ1-1,TRBV6-2/TRBV6-3,ASSSYWGNTEAF
TRBJ2-1,TRBV4-3,ASSQGLAGGFDEQF
TRBJ1-1,TRBV6-5,ASSRQRNTEAF